The source of this T cell receptor (beta chain) is a study of cytomegalovirus exposure and HLA in healthy donors. Primers included in the PCR were 60 Vbeta and 13 Jbeta primers. Clones were read by immunoSEQ multiplex PCR, and TCRdb kept only the in-frame ones, dropping some. The table lists about 140,000 clones, 55% to 85% of them singletons. This CDR3 spans 12 amino acids. Germline V gene sequence: CDR1 SGHNT, CDR2 YYREEE (reference sequence). The ends were cut back, 4 bases at V and 9 bases at J, with 11 bases in the middle. Samples came from healthy bone marrow donors. Sequenced sample: PBMCs. The V call is TRBV5-4, the J call TRBJ2-1, with a possible D match to TRBD2 (6 bases). This TCR came from a man aged 35-49 years in good health and CMV-seronegative. The CDR3 nucleotides read TGTGCCAGCAGCCAGACTAGTGCTGAGCAGTTCTTC. This sequence encodes CASSQTSAEQFF. The variable domain in full, completed from reference TRBV5-4 and TRBJ2-1, reads ETGVTQSPTHLIKTRGQQVTLRCSSQSGHNTVSWYQQALGQGPQFIFQYYREEENGRGNFPPRFSGLQFPNYSSELNVNALELDDSALYLCASSQTSAEQFFGPGTRLTVL.